The 5 T cell receptor beta chains listed next were all sequenced from one sample in a study of blood T cell repertoires in COVID-19. Assay used: immunoSEQ multiplex PCR; TCRdb lists only in-frame clones, some missing. The sample consists of more than 150,000 clones, over 80% of them appearing once. Sequenced input: PBMCs or T cells enriched from blood (not recorded which). These receptors all stem from a woman in her sixties who had recovered from COVID-19.

The rearrangement joins TRBV19 to TRBJ1-5; 7 bases match TRBD1. Per the germline V gene, CDR1 is LNHDA and CDR2 is SQIVND (reference sequence). This CDR3 contains 16 residues. The V gene end was trimmed by 1 base and the J gene end by 5 bases; junction bases not matched to a gene: 8. In DNA, the CDR3 is TGTGCCAGTAGTATAGGAGGGGACAGTGGGTATCAGCCCCAGCATTTT. Its translation: CASSIGGDSGYQPQHF.

The gene calls are TRBV28 and TRBJ2-7; D is unclear. The CDR3 sequence is 16 residues long. V shed 7 bases and J shed 0 bases, with 19 bases lying between them. Looked up from germline, CDR1 is MDHEN and CDR2 is SYDVKM. The CDR3 DNA reads as TGTGCCAGCACCCCTCATCGGCTAGAGAGCTCCTACGAGCAGTACTTC. This sequence encodes CASTPHRLESSYEQYF.

DNA of the CDR3: TGTGCCAGCAGCAACAAAGCGGGATTTTCCACAGATACGCAGTATTTT. It specifies CASSNKAGFSTDTQYF. V is TRBV27 and J is TRBJ2-3; 7 positions match TRBD2. CDR3 length: 16 residues. The V gene's germline CDR1 is MNHEY and CDR2 SMNVEV (reference sequence). V lost 6 bases to trimming and J lost 2 bases; unmatched junction nucleotides: 11.

The genes are TRBV28 and TRBJ2-7; 9 nucleotides agree with TRBD2. Germline CDR1 reads MDHEN; CDR2 reads SYDVKM. The CDR3 is 14 residues long. V was pared by 7 bases and J by 2 bases, with 6 bases of the junction left unmatched. CDR3 residues: CASMGASGAYEQYF. CDR3 coding DNA: TGTGCCAGCATGGGGGCTAGCGGGGCCTACGAGCAGTACTTC.

This chain links TRBV11-3 with TRBJ2-7, with D perhaps TRBD2 (5 bases). Trimming shortened V by 5 bases and J by 7 bases, and 15 bases separated the two germline ends. Per germline, CDR1 SGHNT and CDR2 YENEEA. The CDR3 has 13 residues. CDR3 sequence reads: CASSPAGVWEQYF. DNA for the CDR3: TGTGCCAGCAGCCCCGCCGGGGTGTGGGAGCAGTACTTC.